These 18 T cell receptor beta chains share one sample of origin, sequenced in a study of blood T cell repertoires in COVID-19 (dated by TCRdb to 2019 to 2021). The library relied on the immunoSEQ multiplex PCR assay. The source is immuneACCESS, and TCRdb retained only in-frame sequences with V and J called. Part of the clones is not carried over; for the studies checked, unresolved V genes explain less than half of this, and the remainder is unexplained. The sample table holds approximately 4,000 clones, of which 70% to 85% were seen once. The biggest ten clones account for 40% to 50% of the sample. Sequenced sample: peripheral blood. All receptors come from a human donor with active or convalescent COVID-19. The donor label of this sample is uncertain.

The V and J genes are TRBV11-3 and TRBJ1-2; D remains ambiguous. CDR1 is SGHNT and CDR2 is YENEEA in the germline V gene. Trimming pared 10 bases from V and 2 bases from J, leaving 14 bases between. The CDR3 has 13 amino acids. DNA for the CDR3: TGTGCCACCCGGGCCCCGGGGAACTATGGCTACACCTTC. Residues: CATRAPGNYGYTF.

The chain links TRBV24-1 to TRBJ2-2; 7 positions match TRBD1. Germline V lookup: CDR1 KGHDR, CDR2 SFDVKD. The V gene end was trimmed by 8 bases and the J gene end by 2 bases; junction bases not matched to a gene: 4. The CDR3 spans 14 residues. The CDR3 DNA reads TGTGCCACCATGGGGACAGCTAACACCGGGGAGCTGTTTTTT. Residues: CATMGTANTGELFF.

The chain uses TRBV2 and TRBJ2-7; 7 bases line up with TRBD2. The CDR3 totals 12 residues. The V gene end was trimmed by 8 bases and the J gene end by 3 bases; junction bases not matched to a gene: 4. Germline V CDR1 and CDR2: SNHLY, FYNNEI. CDR3: CASAGRNYEQYF. In nucleotides, the CDR3 is TGTGCCAGCGCCGGGAGGAACTACGAGCAGTACTTC.

The V gene is TRBV4-3, the J gene TRBJ2-3; 7 nucleotides match TRBD2. Germline values: CDR1 LGHNA, CDR2 YSLEER. The CDR3 covers 17 residues. Trimming took 0 bases from V and 2 from J; bases not matched to a gene: 8. The CDR3 region is CASSQDAGLSYTDTQYF. The CDR3 DNA reads as TGCGCCAGCAGCCAAGATGCGGGACTATCCTACACAGATACGCAGTATTTT.

In its sample, this clone was seen a few times. The J gene is TRBJ2-7, the V gene TRBV7-6, with D perhaps TRBD2 (5 bases). V dropped 1 base and J dropped 7 bases, with 11 bases sitting between them. CDR1 and CDR2 (germline): SGHVS, FNYEAQ. The length of the CDR3 is 13 residues. The CDR3 nucleotides are TGTGCCAGCAGCTTAGAAGGCGGGCGTGAGCAGTACTTC. This encodes CASSLEGGREQYF.

This chain joins TRBV4-2 and TRBJ2-1; weak D call: TRBD2 (6 bases). This CDR3 is built from 16 residues. Trimming pared 3 bases from V and 3 bases from J, leaving 15 bases between. Germline V gene data show CDR1 as LGHNA and CDR2 as YNFKEQ. The CDR3 nucleotides are TGTGCCAGCAGCCATTCATTGGGCGGGGACTACAATGAGCAGTTCTTC. Amino acids: CASSHSLGGDYNEQFF.

The chain recombines TRBV5-1 with TRBJ2-1; TRBD2 aligns across 13 bases. Germline V gives CDR1 SGHRS, CDR2 YFSETQ. The CDR3 is made up of 14 amino acids. V gave up 4 bases and J gave up 8 bases; unmatched junction bases: 3. The CDR3 loop reads CASSRTSGSYEQFF. The CDR3 DNA is TGCGCCAGCAGCCGGACTAGCGGGAGCTATGAGCAGTTCTTC.

The chain recombines TRBV4-3 with TRBJ2-6; 7 bases are a match to TRBD1. This CDR3 spans 20 amino acids. Trimming at V came to 4 bases and at J to 0 bases, leaving 15 bases not matched to a gene. Germline values: CDR1 LGHNA, CDR2 YSLEER. CDR3 DNA sequence: TGCGCCAGCAGCCCCCAAGGTACAGGGGATAGGTCCTCTGGGGCCAACGTCCTGACTTTC. It translates to CASSPQGTGDRSSGANVLTF.

The chain has TRBV5-1 and TRBJ1-2; D not resolved. The CDR3 covers 15 residues. Trimming left V 1 base short and J 1 base short, with 11 bases between. From germline, CDR1 is SGHRS and CDR2 YFSETQ. CDR3 region: CASSLQPSFNYGYTF. CDR3 DNA: TGCGCCAGCAGCTTGCAACCGAGCTTTAACTATGGCTACACCTTC.

The chain couples TRBV24-1 to TRBJ2-2; 14 bases fit TRBD2. The V and J ends lost 3 bases and 7 bases, in that order; junction bases with no gene match: 9. The CDR3 totals 18 residues. Germline CDR1 and CDR2: KGHDR and SFDVKD. The CDR3 DNA sequence: TGTGCCACCAGTGATCGACCGGGACTAGCGGGAGCTTACGGGGAGCTGTTTTTT. This translates into CATSDRPGLAGAYGELFF.

This sequence joins TRBV7-2 and TRBJ1-5; the D is unclear. CDR1 and CDR2 (germline): SGHTA, FQGNSA. The CDR3 totals 14 residues. Deletions cut 3 bases from V and 3 bases from J, with 9 bases between. Here the CDR3 reads CASSFRQTNQPQHF. The CDR3, as DNA: TGTGCCAGCAGCTTTCGACAAACCAATCAGCCCCAGCATTTT.

This sequence joins TRBV7-8 and TRBJ2-7, with 7 nucleotides matching TRBD2. V lost 5 bases, J lost 5 bases, and 6 bases stayed unmatched. Germline values: CDR1 SGHVS, CDR2 FQNEAQ. CDR3 size: 13 residues. CDR3 bases: TGTGCCAGCAGCCCGGGGAGGGCCAACGAGCAGTACTTC. Its protein product is CASSPGRANEQYF.

This clone turned up a few times. The chain carries TRBV3-1 (or the pseudogene TRBV3-2) and TRBJ2-2, with 8 bases identical to TRBD2. The ends lost 5 bases at V and 6 bases at J; junction bases unmatched: 8. Germline CDR1 LGHDT, CDR2 YNNKEL (reference sequence). The CDR3 extends over 15 amino acids. CDR3 DNA sequence: TGTGCCAGCAGCGCCGTAGCGGGAAGGGCCGGGGAGCTGTTTTTT. Translating gives CASSAVAGRAGELFF.

The chain links TRBV2 to TRBJ2-3, with 11 bases fitting TRBD2. Per the germline V gene, CDR1 is SNHLY and CDR2 is FYNNEI. Losses at the gene ends were 4 bases for V and 6 bases for J; bases not matched to a gene: 6. The CDR3 totals 15 residues. The CDR3 here is CASSALAGGGDTQYF. CDR3 coding DNA: TGTGCCAGCAGTGCCCTAGCGGGGGGTGGGGATACGCAGTATTTT.

V and J are TRBV10-3 and TRBJ2-3, with 7 bases lining up with TRBD2. The CDR3 has 14 amino acids. The germline V gene has CDR1 ENHRY and CDR2 SYGVKD. Trimming at V came to 6 bases and at J to 5 bases, leaving 8 bases not matched to a gene. This chain's CDR3 is CAISGGTTGDTQYF. The CDR3 region has the DNA TGTGCCATCAGCGGGGGGACCACGGGAGATACGCAGTATTTT.

The V call is TRBV4-2, the J call TRBJ1-2, with a weak D call TRBD1 (6 bases). The CDR3 runs 14 residues. Trimming stripped 4 bases from V and 4 bases from J, with 13 bases between. CDR1 LGHNA and CDR2 YNFKEQ come from the germline V gene. CDR3 in amino acids: CASSPENRAYGYTF. CDR3 DNA: TGTGCCAGCAGCCCAGAAAACAGGGCCTATGGCTACACCTTC.

The J gene is TRBJ2-5, the V gene TRBV6-5; no definite D call. Germline V gene lookup returns CDR1 MNHEY and CDR2 SVGAGI. The CDR3 runs to 12 residues. Trimming cost V 2 bases and J 3 bases, with 4 bases left between them. The CDR3 DNA reads TGTGCCAGCAGTTACCCCAAAGAGACCCAGTACTTC. Encoded protein: CASSYPKETQYF.

This clone appeared a single time. This chain connects TRBV15 to TRBJ2-7; D is unresolved. V was pared by 0 bases and J by 2 bases, with 20 bases between. Germline-derived CDR1 and CDR2 are LNHNV and YYDKDF (reference sequence). This CDR3 has 18 amino acids. CDR3 loop: CATSRDGGGSTIPYEQYF. For the CDR3, the DNA is TGTGCCACCAGCAGAGACGGTGGCGGCAGTACTATACCCTACGAGCAGTACTTC.